This T cell receptor beta chain was recorded in a study of regulatory T cells in long-lasting Graves disease. Both iRepertoire HTBI primers and Arm-PCR of CDR3 regions were used to build the TCR beta libraries. TCRdb independently ran MiXCR on the multiplex PCR reads; one entry per CDR3 protein. Here the sample spans roughly 350,000 distinct CDR3 sequences, about a sixth being singletons. The time point is: newly diagnosed GD, antithyroid drugs for less than 3 months. PBMC RNA was the source of the TCR library. This clonotype was counted many times. These sequences were also reported in another study, on T cells in Graves' hyperthyroidism and ophthalmopathy.

The material was peripheral blood mononuclear cells (PBMCs), obtained at new diagnosis, from a patient treated with antithyroid drugs. This clonotype was sampled from a man aged 40-49 years with Graves disease.

The CDR3 loop reads CASSPPGRVADTQYF. The CDR3, as DNA: TGTGCCAGCTCACCACCGGGCAGGGTCGCAGATACGCAGTATTTT. V is TRBV18 and J is TRBJ2-3; D is perhaps TRBD1 (5 bases). CDR1 and CDR2 from the germline V gene are KGHSH and LQKENI. The CDR3 spans 15 residues. Trimming took off 0 bases at V and 4 bases at J, with 11 bases between the two ends.